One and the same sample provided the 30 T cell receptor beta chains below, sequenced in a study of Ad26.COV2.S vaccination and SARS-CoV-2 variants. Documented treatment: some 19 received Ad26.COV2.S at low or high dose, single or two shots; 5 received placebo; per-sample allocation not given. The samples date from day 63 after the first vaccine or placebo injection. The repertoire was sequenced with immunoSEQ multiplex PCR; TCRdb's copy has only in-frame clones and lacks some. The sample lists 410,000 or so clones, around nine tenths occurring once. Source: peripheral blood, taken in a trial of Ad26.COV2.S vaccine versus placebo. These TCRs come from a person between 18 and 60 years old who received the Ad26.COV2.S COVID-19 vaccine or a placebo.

CDR3 sequence: CASSAYSSGWRFF. Written as DNA, the CDR3 is TGTGCCAGCAGCGCCTATTCTAGCGGGTGGAGGTTCTTC. The J gene is TRBJ2-1, the V gene TRBV11-2; TRBD2 matches 8 bases. The CDR3 consists of 13 residues. The trim removed 5 bases at V and 15 bases at J, leaving 12 bases unmatched. Germline loops: CDR1 SGHAT, CDR2 FQNNGV.

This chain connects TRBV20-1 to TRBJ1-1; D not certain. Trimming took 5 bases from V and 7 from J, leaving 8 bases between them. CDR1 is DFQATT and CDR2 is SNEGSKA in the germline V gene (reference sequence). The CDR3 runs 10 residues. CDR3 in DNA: TGCAGTGCTCTTCGGGGTGAAGCTTTCTTT. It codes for CSALRGEAFF.

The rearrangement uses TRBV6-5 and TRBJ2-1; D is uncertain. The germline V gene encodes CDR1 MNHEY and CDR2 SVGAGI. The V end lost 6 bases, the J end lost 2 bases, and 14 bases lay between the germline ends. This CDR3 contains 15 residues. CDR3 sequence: CASSLDPNPYNEQFF. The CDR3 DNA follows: TGTGCCAGCAGCCTTGACCCGAACCCCTACAATGAGCAGTTCTTC.

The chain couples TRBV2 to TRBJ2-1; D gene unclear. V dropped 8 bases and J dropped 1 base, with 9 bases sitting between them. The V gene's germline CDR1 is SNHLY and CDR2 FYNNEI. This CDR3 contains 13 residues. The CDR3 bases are TGTGCCAGCCTACCAAGTTCCTACAATGAGCAGTTCTTC. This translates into CASLPSSYNEQFF.

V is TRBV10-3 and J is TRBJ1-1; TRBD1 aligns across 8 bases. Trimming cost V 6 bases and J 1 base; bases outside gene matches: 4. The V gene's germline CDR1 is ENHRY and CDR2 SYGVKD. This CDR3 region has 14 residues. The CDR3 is CAIREGQGNTEAFF. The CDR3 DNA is TGTGCCATCAGAGAAGGACAGGGGAACACTGAAGCTTTCTTT.

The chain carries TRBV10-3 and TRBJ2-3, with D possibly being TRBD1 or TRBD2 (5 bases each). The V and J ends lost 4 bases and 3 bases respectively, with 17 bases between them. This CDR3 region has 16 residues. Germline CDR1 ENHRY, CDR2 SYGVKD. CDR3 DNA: TGTGCCATCAGTGGGTCCGGGACGAGGGATACAGATACGCAGTATTTT. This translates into CAISGSGTRDTDTQYF.

The CDR3 DNA reads as TGTGCCAGCAGCCCTGGGGACCGCCACGAGCAGTACTTC. Protein sequence: CASSPGDRHEQYF. V and J are TRBV5-4 and TRBJ2-7; D possibly matches TRBD1 or TRBD2 (5 bases each). This CDR3 spans 13 amino acids. Looked up from germline, CDR1 is SGHNT and CDR2 is YYREEE (reference sequence). V was clipped by 4 bases and J by 5 bases, with 13 bases between them.

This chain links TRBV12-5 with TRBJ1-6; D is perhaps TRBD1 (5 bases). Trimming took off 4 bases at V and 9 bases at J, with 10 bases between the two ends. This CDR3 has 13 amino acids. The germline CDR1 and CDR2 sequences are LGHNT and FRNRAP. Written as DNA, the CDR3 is TGTGCTAGTGGTTCAGGGAACCCTTCACCCCTCCACTTT. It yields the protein CASGSGNPSPLHF.

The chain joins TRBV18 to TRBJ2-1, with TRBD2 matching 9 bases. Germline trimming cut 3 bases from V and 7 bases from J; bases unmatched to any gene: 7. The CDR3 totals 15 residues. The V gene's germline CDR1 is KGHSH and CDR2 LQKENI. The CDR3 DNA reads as TGTGCCAGCTCACCTTCCGGGACTAGCTTTAATGAGCAGTTCTTC. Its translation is CASSPSGTSFNEQFF. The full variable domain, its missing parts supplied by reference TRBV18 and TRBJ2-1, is NAGVMQNPRHLVRRRGQEARLRCSPMKGHSHVYWYRQLPEEGLKFMVYLQKENIIDESGMPKERFSAEFPKEGPSILRIQQVVRGDSAAYFCASSPSGTSFNEQFFGPGTRLTVL.

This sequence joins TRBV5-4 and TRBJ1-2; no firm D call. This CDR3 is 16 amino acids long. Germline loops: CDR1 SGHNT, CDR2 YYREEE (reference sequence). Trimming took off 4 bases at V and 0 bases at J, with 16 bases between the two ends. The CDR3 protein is CASSPVSGFPNYGYTF. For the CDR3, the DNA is TGTGCCAGCAGCCCAGTATCAGGCTTCCCTAACTATGGCTACACCTTC.

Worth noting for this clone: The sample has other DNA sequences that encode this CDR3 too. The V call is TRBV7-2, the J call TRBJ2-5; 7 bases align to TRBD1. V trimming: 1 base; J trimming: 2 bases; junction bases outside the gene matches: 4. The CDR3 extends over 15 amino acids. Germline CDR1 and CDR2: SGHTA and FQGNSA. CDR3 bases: TGTGCCAGCAGCTTAGGCGGCAGGGGGCAAGAGACCCAGTACTTC. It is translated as CASSLGGRGQETQYF.

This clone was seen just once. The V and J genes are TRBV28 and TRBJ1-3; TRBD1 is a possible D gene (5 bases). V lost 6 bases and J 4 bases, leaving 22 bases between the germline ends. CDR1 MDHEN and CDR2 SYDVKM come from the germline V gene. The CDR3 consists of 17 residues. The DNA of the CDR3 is TGTGCCAGCAGCCACCCCGACCCGGGGACGCGAGGAAACACCATATATTTT. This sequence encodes CASSHPDPGTRGNTIYF.

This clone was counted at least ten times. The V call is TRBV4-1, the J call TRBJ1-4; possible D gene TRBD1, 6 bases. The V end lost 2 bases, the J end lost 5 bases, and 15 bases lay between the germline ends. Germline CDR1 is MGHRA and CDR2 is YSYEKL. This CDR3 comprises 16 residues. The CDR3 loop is CASSQRDRQRNEKLFF. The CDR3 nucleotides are TGCGCCAGCAGCCAAAGAGACAGGCAGAGAAATGAAAAACTGTTTTTT.

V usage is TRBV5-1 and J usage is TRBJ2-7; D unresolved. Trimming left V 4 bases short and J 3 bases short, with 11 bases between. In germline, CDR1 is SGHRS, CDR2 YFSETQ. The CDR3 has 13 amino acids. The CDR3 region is CASSPLGIYEQYF. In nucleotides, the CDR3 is TGCGCCAGCAGCCCGCTAGGGATCTACGAGCAGTACTTC.

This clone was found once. CDR3 coding DNA: TGTGCCAGCAGCTCCGACAGGGAAGCAGATACGCAGTATTTT. Protein sequence: CASSSDREADTQYF. This sequence joins TRBV7-9 and TRBJ2-3; TRBD1 matches 7 bases. The germline V gene encodes CDR1 SEHNR and CDR2 FQNEAQ (reference sequence). The length of the CDR3 is 14 residues. V lost 4 bases and J lost 4; bases outside the gene matches: 5.

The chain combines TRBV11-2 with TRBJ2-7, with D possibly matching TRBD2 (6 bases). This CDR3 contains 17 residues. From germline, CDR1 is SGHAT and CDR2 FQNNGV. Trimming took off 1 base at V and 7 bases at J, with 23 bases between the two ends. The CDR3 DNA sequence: TGTGCCAGCAGCTTAGTGGTCGGGGCTGCGGGATGGTCAGAGCAGTACTTC. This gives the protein CASSLVVGAAGWSEQYF.

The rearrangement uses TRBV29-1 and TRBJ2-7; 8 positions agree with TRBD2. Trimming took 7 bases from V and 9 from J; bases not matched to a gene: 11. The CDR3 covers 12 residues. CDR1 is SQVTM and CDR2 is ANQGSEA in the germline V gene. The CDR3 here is CSATLAGGGQYF. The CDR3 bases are TGCAGCGCAACCCTAGCGGGCGGCGGGCAGTACTTC.

The CDR3 loop reads CASSWLGHNQPQHF. The CDR3 nucleotides read TGTGCCAGCAGTTGGTTGGGGCACAATCAGCCCCAGCATTTT. The chain combines TRBV6-5 with TRBJ1-5, with a weak D call TRBD1 (5 bases). Germline V gene lookup returns CDR1 MNHEY and CDR2 SVGAGI. V shed 4 bases and J shed 3 bases, with 10 bases lying between them. The CDR3 extends over 14 amino acids.

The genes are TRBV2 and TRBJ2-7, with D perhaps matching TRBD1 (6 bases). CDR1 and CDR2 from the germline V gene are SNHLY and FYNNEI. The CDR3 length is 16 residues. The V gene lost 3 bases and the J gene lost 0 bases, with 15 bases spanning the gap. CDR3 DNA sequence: TGTGCCAGCAGTGACCCCCCTAGGGGGAGCTCCTACGAGCAGTACTTC. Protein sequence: CASSDPPRGSSYEQYF.

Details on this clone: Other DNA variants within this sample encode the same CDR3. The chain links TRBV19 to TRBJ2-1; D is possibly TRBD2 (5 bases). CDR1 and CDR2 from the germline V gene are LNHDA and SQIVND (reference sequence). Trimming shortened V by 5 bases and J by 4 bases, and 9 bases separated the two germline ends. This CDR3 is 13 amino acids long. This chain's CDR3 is CASSSPGYNEQFF. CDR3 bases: TGTGCCAGTAGTTCTCCGGGGTACAATGAGCAGTTCTTC.

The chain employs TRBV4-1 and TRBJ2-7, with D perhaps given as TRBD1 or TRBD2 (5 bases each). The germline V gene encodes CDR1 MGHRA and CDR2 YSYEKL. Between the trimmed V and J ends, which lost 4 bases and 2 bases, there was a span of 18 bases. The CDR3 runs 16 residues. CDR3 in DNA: TGCGCCAGCAGCCCGAGCCCCGGGACGGAAGCCTACGAGCAGTACTTC. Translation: CASSPSPGTEAYEQYF.

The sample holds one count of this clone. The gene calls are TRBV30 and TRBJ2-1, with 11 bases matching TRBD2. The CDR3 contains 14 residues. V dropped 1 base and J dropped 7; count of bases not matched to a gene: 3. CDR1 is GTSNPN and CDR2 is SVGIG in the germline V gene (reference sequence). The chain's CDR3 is CAWSGSGRANEQFF. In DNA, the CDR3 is TGTGCCTGGAGTGGTAGCGGGAGGGCGAATGAGCAGTTCTTC.

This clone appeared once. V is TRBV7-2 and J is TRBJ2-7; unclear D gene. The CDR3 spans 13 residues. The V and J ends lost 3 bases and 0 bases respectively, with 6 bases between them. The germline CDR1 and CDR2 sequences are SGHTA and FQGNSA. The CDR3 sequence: CASSFYTSYEQYF. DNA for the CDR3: TGTGCCAGCAGCTTCTACACCTCCTACGAGCAGTACTTC.

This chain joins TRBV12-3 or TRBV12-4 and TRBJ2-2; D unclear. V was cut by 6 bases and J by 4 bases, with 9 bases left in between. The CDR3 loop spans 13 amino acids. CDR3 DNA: TGTGCCAGCAGCTTAAGCCGCACCGGGGAGCTGTTTTTT. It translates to CASSLSRTGELFF.

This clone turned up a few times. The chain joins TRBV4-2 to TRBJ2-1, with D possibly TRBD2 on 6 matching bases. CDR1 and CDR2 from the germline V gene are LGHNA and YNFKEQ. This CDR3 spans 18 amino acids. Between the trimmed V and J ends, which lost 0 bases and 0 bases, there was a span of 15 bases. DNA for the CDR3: TGTGCCAGCAGCCAAGATTGGGAGCGGGCGAGCTCCTACAATGAGCAGTTCTTC. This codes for CASSQDWERASSYNEQFF.

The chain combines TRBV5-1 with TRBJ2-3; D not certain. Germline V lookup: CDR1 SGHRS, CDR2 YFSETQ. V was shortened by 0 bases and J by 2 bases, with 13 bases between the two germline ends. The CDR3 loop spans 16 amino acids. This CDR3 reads CASSLGLAVPTDTQYF. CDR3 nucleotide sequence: TGCGCCAGCAGCTTGGGACTGGCGGTACCCACAGATACGCAGTATTTT.

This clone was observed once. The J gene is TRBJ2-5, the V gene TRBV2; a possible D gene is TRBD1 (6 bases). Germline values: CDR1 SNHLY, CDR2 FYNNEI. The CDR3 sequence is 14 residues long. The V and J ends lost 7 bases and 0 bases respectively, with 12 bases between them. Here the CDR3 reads CASNVDRYQETQYF. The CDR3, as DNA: TGTGCCAGCAACGTCGACAGGTACCAAGAGACCCAGTACTTC. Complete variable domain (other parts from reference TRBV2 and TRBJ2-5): EPEVTQTPSHQVTQMGQEVILRCVPISNHLYFYWYRQILGQKVEFLVSFYNNEISEKSEIFDDQFSVERPDGSNFTLKIRSTKLEDSAMYFCASNVDRYQETQYFGPGTRLLVL.

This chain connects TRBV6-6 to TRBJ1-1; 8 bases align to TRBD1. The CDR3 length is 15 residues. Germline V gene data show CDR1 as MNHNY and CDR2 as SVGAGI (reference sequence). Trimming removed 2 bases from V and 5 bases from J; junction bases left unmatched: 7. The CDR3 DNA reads TGTGCCAGCAGTTACGACAGGGGCCTAAGAACTGAAGCTTTCTTT. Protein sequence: CASSYDRGLRTEAFF.

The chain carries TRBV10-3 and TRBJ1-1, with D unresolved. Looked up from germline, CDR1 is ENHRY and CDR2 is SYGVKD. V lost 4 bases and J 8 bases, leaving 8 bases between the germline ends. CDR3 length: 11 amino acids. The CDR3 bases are TGTGCCATCAGTGGCGGGTGGGAAGCTTTCTTT. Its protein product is CAISGGWEAFF.

The CDR3 DNA reads as TGTGCCAGCAGCTGGAGCGGGAGAGGGTCCTACGAGCAGTACTTC. Translating it yields CASSWSGRGSYEQYF. This chain links TRBV7-8 with TRBJ2-7, with 8 nucleotides matching TRBD2. Germline CDR1 reads SGHVS; CDR2 reads FQNEAQ. This CDR3 contains 15 residues. V dropped 4 bases and J dropped 1; count of bases not matched to a gene: 6.